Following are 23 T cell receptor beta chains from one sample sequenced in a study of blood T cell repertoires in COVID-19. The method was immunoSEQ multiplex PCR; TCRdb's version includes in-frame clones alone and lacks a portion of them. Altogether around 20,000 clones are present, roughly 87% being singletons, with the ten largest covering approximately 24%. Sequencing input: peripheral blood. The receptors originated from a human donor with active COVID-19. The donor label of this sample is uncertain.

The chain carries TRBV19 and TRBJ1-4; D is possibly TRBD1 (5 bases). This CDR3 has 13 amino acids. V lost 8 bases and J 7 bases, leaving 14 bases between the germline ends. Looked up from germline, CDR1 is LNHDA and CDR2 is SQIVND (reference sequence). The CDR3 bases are TGTGCCAGTGGGGGGGGGTCTGTTGAAAAACTGTTTTTT. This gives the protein CASGGGSVEKLFF.

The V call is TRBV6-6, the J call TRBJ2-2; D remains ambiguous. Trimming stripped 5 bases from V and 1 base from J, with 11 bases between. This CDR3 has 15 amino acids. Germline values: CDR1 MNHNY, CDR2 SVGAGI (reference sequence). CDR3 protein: CASSPMGVNTGELFF. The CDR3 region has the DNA TGTGCCAGCAGTCCCATGGGCGTGAACACCGGGGAGCTGTTTTTT.

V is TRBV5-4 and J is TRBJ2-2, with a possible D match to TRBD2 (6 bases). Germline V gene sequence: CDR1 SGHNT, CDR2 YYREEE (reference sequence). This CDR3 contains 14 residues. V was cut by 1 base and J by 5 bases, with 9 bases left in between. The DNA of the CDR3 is TGTGCCAGCAGCTTGTCGGGGAGGACCGGGGAGCTGTTTTTT. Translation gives CASSLSGRTGELFF.

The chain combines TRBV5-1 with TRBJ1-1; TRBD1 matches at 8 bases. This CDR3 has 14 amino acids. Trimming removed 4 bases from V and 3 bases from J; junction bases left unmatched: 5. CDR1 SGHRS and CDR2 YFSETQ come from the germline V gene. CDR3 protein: CASSQDRAYTEAFF. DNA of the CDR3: TGCGCCAGCAGCCAGGACAGGGCGTACACTGAAGCTTTCTTT.

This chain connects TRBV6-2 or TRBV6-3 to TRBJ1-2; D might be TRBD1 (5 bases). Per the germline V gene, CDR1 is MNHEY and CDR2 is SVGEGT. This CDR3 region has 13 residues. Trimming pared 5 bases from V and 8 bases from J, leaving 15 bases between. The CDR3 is CASSRGTAGGYTF. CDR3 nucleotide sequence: TGTGCCAGCAGTCGGGGGACGGCGGGGGGCTACACCTTC.

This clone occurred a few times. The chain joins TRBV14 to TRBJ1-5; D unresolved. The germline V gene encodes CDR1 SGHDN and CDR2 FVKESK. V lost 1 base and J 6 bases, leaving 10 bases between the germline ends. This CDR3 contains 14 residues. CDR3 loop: CASSQGGLFQPQHF. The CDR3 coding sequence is TGTGCCAGCAGCCAAGGAGGACTCTTTCAGCCCCAGCATTTT.

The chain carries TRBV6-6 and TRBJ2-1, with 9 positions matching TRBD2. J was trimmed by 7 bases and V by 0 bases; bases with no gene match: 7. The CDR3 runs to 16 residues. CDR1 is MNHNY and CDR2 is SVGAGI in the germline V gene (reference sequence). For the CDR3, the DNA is TGTGCCAGCAGTTACTCGACGGGACTAGCTTTAAATGAGCAGTTCTTC. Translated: CASSYSTGLALNEQFF.

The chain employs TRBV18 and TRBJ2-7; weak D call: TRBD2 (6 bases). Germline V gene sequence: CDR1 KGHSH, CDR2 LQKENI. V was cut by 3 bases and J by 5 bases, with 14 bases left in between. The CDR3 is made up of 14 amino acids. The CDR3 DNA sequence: TGTGCCAGCTCACCTTCCCAGGAGGGCCACGAGCAGTACTTC. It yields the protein CASSPSQEGHEQYF.

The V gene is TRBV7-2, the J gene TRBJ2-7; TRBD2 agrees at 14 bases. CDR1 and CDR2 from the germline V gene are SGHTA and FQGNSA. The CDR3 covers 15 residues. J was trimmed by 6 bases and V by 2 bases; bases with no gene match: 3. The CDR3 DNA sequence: TGTGCCAGCAGCTTAACGGGACTAGCGGGGGCCGAGCAGTACTTC. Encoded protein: CASSLTGLAGAEQYF.

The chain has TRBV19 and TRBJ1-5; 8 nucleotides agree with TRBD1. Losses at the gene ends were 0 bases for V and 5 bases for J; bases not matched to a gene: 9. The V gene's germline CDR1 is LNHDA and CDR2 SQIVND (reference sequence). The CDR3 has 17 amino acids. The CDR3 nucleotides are TGTGCCAGTAGTATAGATCGCGGGGGACAGGTGGATCAGCCCCAGCATTTT. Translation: CASSIDRGGQVDQPQHF.

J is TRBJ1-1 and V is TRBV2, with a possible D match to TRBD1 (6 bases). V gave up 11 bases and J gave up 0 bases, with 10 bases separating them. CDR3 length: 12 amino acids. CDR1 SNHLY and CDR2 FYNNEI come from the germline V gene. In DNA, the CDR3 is TGTGCCGGACAGCTGATGAACACTGAAGCTTTCTTT. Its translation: CAGQLMNTEAFF.

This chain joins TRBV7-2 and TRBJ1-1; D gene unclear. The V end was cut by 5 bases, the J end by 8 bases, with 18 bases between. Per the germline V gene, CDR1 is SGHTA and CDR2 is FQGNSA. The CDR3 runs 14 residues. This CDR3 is CASSGSTRPGEAFF. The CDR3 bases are TGTGCCAGCAGCGGCTCGACTAGACCGGGAGAAGCTTTCTTT.

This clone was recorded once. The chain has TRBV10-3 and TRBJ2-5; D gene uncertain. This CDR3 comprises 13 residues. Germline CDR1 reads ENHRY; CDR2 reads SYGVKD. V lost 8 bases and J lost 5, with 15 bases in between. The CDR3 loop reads CAISENPGETQYF. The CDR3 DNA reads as TGTGCCATCTCAGAGAACCCCGGGGAGACCCAGTACTTC.

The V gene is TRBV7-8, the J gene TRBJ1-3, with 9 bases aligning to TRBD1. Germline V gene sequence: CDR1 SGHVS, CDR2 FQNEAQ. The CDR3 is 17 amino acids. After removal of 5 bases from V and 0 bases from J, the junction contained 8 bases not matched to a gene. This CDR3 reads CASSTGTGLGSGNTIYF. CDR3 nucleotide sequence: TGTGCCAGCAGCACTGGGACAGGGCTTGGCTCTGGAAACACCATATATTTT.

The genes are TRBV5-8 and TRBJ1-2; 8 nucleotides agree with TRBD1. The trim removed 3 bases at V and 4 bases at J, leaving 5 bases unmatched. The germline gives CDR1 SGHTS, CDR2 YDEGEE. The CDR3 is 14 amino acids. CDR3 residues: CASSWSGGSYGYTF. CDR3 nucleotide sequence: TGTGCCAGCAGCTGGTCAGGGGGCAGCTATGGCTACACCTTC.

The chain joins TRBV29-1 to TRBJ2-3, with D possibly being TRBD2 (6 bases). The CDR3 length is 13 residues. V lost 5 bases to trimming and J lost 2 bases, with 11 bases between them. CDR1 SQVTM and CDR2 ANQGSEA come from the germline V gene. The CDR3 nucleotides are TGCAGCGTTAGATTAGCGGACACAGATACGCAGTATTTT. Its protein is CSVRLADTDTQYF.

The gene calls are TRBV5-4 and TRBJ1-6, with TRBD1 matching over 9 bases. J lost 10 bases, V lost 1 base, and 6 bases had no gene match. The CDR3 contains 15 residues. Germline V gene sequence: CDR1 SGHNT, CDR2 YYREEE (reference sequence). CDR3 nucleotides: TGTGCCAGCAGCTTGATGACAGGGGGACTGTCACCCCTCCACTTT. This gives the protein CASSLMTGGLSPLHF.

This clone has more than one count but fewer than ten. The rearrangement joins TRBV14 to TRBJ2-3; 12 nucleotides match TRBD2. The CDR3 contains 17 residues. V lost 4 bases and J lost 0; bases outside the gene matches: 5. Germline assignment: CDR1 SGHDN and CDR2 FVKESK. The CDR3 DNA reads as TGTGCCAGCAGCCGACTAGCGGGGGAATCTAGCACAGATACGCAGTATTTT. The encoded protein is CASSRLAGESSTDTQYF.

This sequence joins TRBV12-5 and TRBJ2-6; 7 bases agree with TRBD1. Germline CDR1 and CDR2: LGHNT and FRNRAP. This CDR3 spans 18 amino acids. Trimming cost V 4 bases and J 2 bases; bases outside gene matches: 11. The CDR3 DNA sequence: TGTGCTAGTGGTTCGGCACCAACAGGGGTTACTGGGGCCAACGTCCTGACTTTC. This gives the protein CASGSAPTGVTGANVLTF.

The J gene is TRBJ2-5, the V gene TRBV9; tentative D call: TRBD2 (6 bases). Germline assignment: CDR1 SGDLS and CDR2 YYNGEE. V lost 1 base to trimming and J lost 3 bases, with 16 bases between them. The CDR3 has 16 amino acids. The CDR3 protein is CASSVLGGKREETQYF. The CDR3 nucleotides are TGTGCCAGCAGCGTACTCGGAGGGAAACGGGAAGAGACCCAGTACTTC.

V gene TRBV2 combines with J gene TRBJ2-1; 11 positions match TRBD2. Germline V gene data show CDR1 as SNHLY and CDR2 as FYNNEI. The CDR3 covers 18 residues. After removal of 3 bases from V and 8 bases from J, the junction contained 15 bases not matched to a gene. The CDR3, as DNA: TGTGCCAGCAGTGATTTCGGAGGATTAGCGGGGGGGCGCGATGAGCAGTTCTTC. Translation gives CASSDFGGLAGGRDEQFF.

The CDR3 sequence is CASSMGLLAYEQYF. The CDR3 nucleotides are TGTGCCAGCAGCATGGGACTATTAGCCTACGAGCAGTACTTC. The chain couples TRBV5-4 to TRBJ2-7, with TRBD2 matching 7 bases. Germline CDR1 reads SGHNT; CDR2 reads YYREEE (reference sequence). V shed 4 bases and J 2 bases; nucleotides not matched to a gene: 6. The CDR3 runs 14 residues.

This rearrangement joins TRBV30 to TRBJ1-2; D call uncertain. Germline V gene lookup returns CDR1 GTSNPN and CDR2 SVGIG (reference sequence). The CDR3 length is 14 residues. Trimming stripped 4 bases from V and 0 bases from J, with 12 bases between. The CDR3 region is CAWTRTGTNYGYTF. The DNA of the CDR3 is TGTGCCTGGACTAGGACTGGGACTAACTATGGCTACACCTTC.